These 11 T cell receptor beta chains originate from one sample sequenced in a study of blood T cell repertoires in COVID-19. Some clones are missing from TCRdb's copy, which holds only in-frame ones; the method was immunoSEQ multiplex PCR. The sample includes 310,000 or so clones, roughly 82% of them seen just once. Input material: peripheral blood. These receptor sequences come from a woman in her fifties or sixties with acute or convalescent COVID-19.

The rearrangement joins TRBV18 to TRBJ1-4; the D gene is possibly TRBD1 (6 bases). This CDR3 region has 15 residues. CDR1 and CDR2 from the germline V gene are KGHSH and LQKENI. V lost 0 bases to trimming and J lost 8 bases, with 13 bases between them. Here the CDR3 reads CASSPPGTLAEKLFF. The CDR3 nucleotides are TGTGCCAGCTCACCACCCGGGACACTCGCGGAAAAACTGTTTTTT.

The V and J genes are TRBV5-4 and TRBJ2-7, with 10 nucleotides matching TRBD1. V lost 4 bases to trimming and J lost 3 bases; unmatched junction nucleotides: 7. Germline lookup yields CDR1 SGHNT and CDR2 YYREEE (reference sequence). The CDR3 has 15 amino acids. The CDR3 coding sequence is TGTGCCAGCAGCAGCGGGACAGGGGTGGTCTACGAGCAGTACTTC. Amino acids: CASSSGTGVVYEQYF.

This chain links TRBV12-5 with TRBJ2-1, with unresolved D. With 0 bases removed from V and 3 bases from J, the gap between germline ends came to 9 bases. The length of the CDR3 is 15 residues. Germline CDR1 is LGHNT and CDR2 is FRNRAP. CDR3 DNA: TGTGCTAGTGGTTTGGTGGATTCGGGCTACAATGAGCAGTTCTTC. Its translation: CASGLVDSGYNEQFF.

The chain employs TRBV6-6 and TRBJ1-5, with 7 bases identical to TRBD1. Per germline, CDR1 MNHNY and CDR2 SVGAGI (reference sequence). V lost 5 bases to trimming and J lost 6 bases; unmatched junction nucleotides: 10. The CDR3 is made up of 15 amino acids. This chain's CDR3 is CASSPTGTAPQPQHF. CDR3 coding DNA: TGTGCCAGCAGTCCGACAGGGACGGCTCCTCAGCCCCAGCATTTT.

This clone was found once. The J gene is TRBJ2-3, the V gene TRBV6-4; TRBD2 matches at 8 bases. Unmatched junction bases numbered 8, after V lost 6 bases and J lost 0 bases. CDR1 MRHNA and CDR2 SNTAGT come from the germline V gene. The CDR3 sequence is 16 residues long. The CDR3 sequence is CASRPTSGASTDTQYF. As DNA, the CDR3 is TGTGCCAGCAGGCCTACTAGCGGTGCTAGCACAGATACGCAGTATTTT.

Here the CDR3 reads CASRGQSNTGELFF. CDR3 DNA: TGTGCCAGCAGGGGACAGTCGAACACCGGGGAGCTGTTTTTT. V and J are TRBV27 and TRBJ2-2; 7 positions match TRBD1. Germline V CDR1 and CDR2: MNHEY, SMNVEV (reference sequence). This CDR3 is built from 14 residues. After removal of 6 bases from V and 0 bases from J, the junction contained 1 base not matched to a gene.

This rearrangement joins TRBV7-8 to TRBJ1-2; 8 bases are shared with TRBD1. With V trimmed by 5 bases and J by 8 bases, 13 bases remained unmatched. The germline CDR1 and CDR2 sequences are SGHVS and FQNEAQ. This CDR3 is 15 amino acids long. The CDR3 DNA follows: TGTGCCAGCAGCGGGAGGGACAGGACTATCTCGGGCTACACCTTC. Protein sequence: CASSGRDRTISGYTF.

The chain links TRBV5-1 to TRBJ2-7, with D tentatively TRBD2 (6 bases). This CDR3 has 12 residues. The germline V gene has CDR1 SGHRS and CDR2 YFSETQ. Deletions cut 0 bases from V and 6 bases from J, with 7 bases between. The CDR3 is CASSLAGGEQYF. CDR3 sequence (DNA): TGCGCCAGCAGCTTGGCCGGGGGCGAGCAGTACTTC.

The rearrangement links TRBV11-3 to TRBJ2-1, with D possibly TRBD2 on 5 matching bases. Germline-derived CDR1 and CDR2 are SGHNT and YENEEA. This CDR3 has 15 residues. The V gene lost 1 base and the J gene lost 7 bases, with 14 bases spanning the gap. This chain's CDR3 is CASSLGALAGNEQFF. CDR3 bases: TGTGCCAGCAGCTTAGGTGCTCTAGCTGGGAATGAGCAGTTCTTC.

The gene calls are TRBV6-2 or TRBV6-3 and TRBJ2-1; D not certain. V lost 0 bases and J 0 bases, leaving 12 bases between the germline ends. The CDR3 sequence is 17 residues long. The V gene's germline CDR1 is MNHEY and CDR2 SVGEGT. This CDR3 is CASSYSPAFSSYNEQFF. As DNA, the CDR3 is TGTGCCAGCAGTTACTCGCCTGCGTTTAGCTCCTACAATGAGCAGTTCTTC.

This chain joins TRBV5-4 and TRBJ2-3, with TRBD2 as a possible D gene (5 bases). The V end lost 3 bases, the J end lost 3 bases, and 11 bases lay between the germline ends. Germline V CDR1 and CDR2: SGHNT, YYREEE (reference sequence). This CDR3 region has 14 residues. The CDR3 DNA is TGTGCCAGCAGCTCGGATGACTATACAGATACGCAGTATTTT. Protein product: CASSSDDYTDTQYF.